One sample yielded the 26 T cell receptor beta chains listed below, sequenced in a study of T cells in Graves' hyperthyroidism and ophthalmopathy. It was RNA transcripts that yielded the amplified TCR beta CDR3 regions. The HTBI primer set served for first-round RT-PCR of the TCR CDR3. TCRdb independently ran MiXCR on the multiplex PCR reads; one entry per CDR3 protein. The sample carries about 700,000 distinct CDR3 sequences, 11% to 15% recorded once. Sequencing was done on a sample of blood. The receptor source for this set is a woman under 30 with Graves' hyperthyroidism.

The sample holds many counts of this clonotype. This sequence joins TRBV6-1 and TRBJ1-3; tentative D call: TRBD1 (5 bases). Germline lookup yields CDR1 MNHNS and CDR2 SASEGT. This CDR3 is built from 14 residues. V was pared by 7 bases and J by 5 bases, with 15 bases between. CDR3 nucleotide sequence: TGTGCCAGCAAGCAGGGAGAACCTCGAAACACCATATATTTT. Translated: CASKQGEPRNTIYF.

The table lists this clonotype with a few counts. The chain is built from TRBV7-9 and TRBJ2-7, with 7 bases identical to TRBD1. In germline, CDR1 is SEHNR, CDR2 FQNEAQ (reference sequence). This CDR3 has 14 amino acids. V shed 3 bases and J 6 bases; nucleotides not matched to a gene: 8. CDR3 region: CASSFLEGAREQYF. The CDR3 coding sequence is TGTGCCAGCAGCTTCCTAGAGGGGGCGCGCGAGCAGTACTTC.

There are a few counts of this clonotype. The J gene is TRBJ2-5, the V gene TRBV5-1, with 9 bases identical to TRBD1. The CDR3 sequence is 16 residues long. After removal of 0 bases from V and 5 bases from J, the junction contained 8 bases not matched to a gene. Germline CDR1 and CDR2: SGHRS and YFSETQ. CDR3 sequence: CASSLEGQGLRETQYF. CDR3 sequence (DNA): TGCGCCAGCAGCTTGGAGGGACAGGGACTGAGGGAGACCCAGTACTTC. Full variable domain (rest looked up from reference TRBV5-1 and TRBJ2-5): KAGVTQTPRYLIKTRGQQVTLSCSPISGHRSVSWYQQTPGQGLQFLFEYFSETQRNKGNFPGRFSGRQFSNSRSEMNVSTLELGDSALYLCASSLEGQGLRETQYFGPGTRLLVL.

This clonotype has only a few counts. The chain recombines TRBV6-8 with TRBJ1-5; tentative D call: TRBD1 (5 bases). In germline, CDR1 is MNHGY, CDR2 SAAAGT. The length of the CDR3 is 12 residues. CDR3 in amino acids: CEGPRGYPPQHF. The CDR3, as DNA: TGTGAGGGCCCGCGGGGCTATCCGCCCCAGCATTTT.

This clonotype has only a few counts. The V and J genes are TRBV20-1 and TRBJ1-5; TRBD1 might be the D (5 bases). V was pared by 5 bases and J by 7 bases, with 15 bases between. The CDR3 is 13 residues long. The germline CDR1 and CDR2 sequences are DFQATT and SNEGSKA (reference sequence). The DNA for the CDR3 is TGCAGTGCTCCCAGACAGTCCGGCCAGCCCCAGCATTTT. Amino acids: CSAPRQSGQPQHF.

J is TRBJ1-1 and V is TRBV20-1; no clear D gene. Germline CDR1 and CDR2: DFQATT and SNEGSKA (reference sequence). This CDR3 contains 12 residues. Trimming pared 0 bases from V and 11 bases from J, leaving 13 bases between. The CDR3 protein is CSARDHGPQAFF. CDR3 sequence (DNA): TGCAGTGCTAGAGATCACGGGCCGCAGGCTTTCTTT.

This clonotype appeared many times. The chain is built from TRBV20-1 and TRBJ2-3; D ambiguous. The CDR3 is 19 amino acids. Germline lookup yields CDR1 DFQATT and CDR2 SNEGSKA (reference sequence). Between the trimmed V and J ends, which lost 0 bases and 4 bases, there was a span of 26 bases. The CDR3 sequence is CSARDPRFGALPWADTQYF. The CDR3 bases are TGCAGTGCTAGAGATCCAAGGTTCGGCGCCCTACCCTGGGCAGATACGCAGTATTTT.

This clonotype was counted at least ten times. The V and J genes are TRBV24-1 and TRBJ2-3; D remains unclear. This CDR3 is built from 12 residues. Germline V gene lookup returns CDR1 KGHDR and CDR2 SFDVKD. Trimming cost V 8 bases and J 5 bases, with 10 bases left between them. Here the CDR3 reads CATKGNGDTQYF. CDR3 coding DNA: TGTGCCACCAAAGGGAACGGAGATACGCAGTATTTT.

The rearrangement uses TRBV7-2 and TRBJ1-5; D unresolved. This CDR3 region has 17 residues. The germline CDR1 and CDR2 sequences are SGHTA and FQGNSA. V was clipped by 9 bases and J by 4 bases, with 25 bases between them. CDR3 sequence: CASISRGPGLTNQPQHF. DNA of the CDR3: TGTGCCAGTATATCCCGAGGGCCGGGCCTCACAAATCAGCCCCAGCATTTT.

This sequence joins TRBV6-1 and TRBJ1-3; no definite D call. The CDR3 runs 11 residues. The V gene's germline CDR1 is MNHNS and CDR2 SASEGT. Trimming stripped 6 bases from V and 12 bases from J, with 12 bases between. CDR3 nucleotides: TGTGCCAGCAGACACGCCCTTGGCATATATTTT. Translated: CASRHALGIYF.

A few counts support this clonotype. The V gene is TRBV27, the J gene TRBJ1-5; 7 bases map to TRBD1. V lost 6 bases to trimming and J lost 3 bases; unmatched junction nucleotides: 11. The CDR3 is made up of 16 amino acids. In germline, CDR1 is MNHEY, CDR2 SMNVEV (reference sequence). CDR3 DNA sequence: TGTGCCAGCAGAGAAACGGGACAGAGGCCCAATCAGCCCCAGCATTTT. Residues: CASRETGQRPNQPQHF.

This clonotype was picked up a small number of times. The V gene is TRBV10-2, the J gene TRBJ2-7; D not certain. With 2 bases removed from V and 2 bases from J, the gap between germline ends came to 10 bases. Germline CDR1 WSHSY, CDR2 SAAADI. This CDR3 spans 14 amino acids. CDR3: CASSESEVPYEQYF. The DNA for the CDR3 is TGCGCCAGCAGTGAGAGTGAAGTCCCCTACGAGCAGTACTTC.

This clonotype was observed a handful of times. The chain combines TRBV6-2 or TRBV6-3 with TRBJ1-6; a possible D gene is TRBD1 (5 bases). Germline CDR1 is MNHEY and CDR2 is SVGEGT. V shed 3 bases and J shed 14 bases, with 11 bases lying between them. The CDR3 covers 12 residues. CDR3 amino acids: CASSYQGLTLHF. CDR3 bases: TGTGCCAGCAGTTATCAGGGTTTGACCCTCCACTTT.

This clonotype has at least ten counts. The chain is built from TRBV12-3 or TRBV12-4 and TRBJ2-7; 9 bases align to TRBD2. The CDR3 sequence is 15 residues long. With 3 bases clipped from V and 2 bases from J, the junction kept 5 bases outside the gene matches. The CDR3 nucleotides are TGTGCCAGCAGTTTGTATAGCGGGAGTACCTACGAGCAGTACTTC. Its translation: CASSLYSGSTYEQYF.

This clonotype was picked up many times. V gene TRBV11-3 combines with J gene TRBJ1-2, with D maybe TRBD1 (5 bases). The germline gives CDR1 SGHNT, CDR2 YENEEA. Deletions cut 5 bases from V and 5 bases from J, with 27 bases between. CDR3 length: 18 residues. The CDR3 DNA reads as TGTGCCAGCAGCCGAAGAAATCCTGGGGGGGGGAGGTCTTATGGCTACACCTTC. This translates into CASSRRNPGGGRSYGYTF.

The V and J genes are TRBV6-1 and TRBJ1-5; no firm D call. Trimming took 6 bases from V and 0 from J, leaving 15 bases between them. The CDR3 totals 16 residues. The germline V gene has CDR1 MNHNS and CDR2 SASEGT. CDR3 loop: CASSPDRGNSNQPQHF. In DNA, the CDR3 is TGTGCCAGCAGCCCGGATCGGGGAAATAGCAATCAGCCCCAGCATTTT.

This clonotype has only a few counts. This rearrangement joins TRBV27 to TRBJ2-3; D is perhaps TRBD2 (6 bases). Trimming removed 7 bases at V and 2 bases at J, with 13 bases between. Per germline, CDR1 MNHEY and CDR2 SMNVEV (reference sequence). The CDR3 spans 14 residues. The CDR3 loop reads CASTQGGDTDTQYF. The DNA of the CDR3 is TGTGCCAGCACCCAAGGAGGGGACACAGATACGCAGTATTTT.

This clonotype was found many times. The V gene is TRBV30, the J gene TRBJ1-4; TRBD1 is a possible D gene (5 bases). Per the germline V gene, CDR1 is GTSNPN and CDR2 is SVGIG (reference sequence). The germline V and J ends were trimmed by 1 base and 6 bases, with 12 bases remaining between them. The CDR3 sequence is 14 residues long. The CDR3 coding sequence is TGTGCCTGGAGTGCCGGGGCGGGGGATGAAAAACTGTTTTTT. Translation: CAWSAGAGDEKLFF.

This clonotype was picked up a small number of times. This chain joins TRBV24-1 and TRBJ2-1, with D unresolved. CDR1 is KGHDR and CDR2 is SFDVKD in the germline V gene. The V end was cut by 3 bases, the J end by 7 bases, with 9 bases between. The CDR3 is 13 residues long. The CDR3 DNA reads TGTGCCACCAGTGATCCGTACAGTAATGAGCAGTTCTTC. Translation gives CATSDPYSNEQFF.

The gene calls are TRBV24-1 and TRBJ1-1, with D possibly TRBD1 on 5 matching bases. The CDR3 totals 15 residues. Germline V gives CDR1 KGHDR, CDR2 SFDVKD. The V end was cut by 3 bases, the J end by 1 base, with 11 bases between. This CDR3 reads CATSDGGLKNTEAFF. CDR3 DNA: TGTGCCACCAGTGATGGGGGACTAAAGAACACTGAAGCTTTCTTT.

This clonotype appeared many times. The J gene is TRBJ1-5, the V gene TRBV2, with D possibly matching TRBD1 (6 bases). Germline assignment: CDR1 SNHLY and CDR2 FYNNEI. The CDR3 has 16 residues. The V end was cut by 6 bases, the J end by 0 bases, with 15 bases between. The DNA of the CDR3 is TGTGCCAGCAGCCTGGCGGGGGGCTATAGCAATCAGCCCCAGCATTTT. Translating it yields CASSLAGGYSNQPQHF.

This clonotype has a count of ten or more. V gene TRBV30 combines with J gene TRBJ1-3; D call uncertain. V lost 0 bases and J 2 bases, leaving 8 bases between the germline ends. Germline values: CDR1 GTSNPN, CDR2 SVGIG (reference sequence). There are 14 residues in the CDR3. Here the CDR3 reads CAWSVQFAGNTIYF. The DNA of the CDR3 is TGTGCCTGGAGTGTACAGTTCGCTGGAAACACCATATATTTT.

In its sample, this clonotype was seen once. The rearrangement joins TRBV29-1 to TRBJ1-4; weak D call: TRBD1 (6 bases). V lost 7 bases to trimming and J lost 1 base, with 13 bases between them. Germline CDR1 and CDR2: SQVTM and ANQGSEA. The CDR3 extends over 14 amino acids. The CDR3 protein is CSAGIQGTNEKLFF. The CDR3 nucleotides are TGCAGCGCCGGAATACAGGGAACTAATGAAAAACTGTTTTTT.

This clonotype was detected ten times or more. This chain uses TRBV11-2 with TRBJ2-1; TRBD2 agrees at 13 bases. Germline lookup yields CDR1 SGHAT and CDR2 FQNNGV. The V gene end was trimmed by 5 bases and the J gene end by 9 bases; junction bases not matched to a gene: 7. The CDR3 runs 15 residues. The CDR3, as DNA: TGTGCCAGCAGCGGCTCGACTAGCGGGAGGACTGAGCAGTTCTTC. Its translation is CASSGSTSGRTEQFF.

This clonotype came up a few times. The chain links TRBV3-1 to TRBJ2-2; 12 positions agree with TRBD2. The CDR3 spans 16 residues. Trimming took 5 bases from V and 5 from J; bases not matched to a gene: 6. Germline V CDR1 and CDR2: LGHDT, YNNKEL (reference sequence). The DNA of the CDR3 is TGTGCCAGCAGCTCTCCCGGACTAGCGGGAACCGGGGAGCTGTTTTTT. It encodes CASSSPGLAGTGELFF.

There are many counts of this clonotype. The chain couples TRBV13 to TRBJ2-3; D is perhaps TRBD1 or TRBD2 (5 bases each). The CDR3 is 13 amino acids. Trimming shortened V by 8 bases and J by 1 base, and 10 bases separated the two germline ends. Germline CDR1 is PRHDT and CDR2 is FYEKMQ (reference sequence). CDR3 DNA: TGTGCCAGCGTAGGGGACCGCACAGATACGCAGTATTTT. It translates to CASVGDRTDTQYF.